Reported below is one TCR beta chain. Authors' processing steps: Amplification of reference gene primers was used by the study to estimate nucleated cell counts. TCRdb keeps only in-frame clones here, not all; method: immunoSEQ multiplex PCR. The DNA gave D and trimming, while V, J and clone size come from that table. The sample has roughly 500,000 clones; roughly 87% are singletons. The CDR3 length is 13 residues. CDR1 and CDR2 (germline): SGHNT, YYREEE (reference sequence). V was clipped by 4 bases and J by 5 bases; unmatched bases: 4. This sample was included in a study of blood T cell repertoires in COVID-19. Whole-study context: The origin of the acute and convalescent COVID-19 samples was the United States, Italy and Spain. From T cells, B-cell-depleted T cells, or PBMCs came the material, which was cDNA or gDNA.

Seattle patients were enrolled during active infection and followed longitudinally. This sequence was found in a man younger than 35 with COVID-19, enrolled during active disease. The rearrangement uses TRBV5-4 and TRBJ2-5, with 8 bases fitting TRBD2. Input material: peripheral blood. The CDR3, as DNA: TGTGCCAGCAGCCCCCAGCGGGAGGAGACCCAGTACTTC. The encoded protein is CASSPQREETQYF. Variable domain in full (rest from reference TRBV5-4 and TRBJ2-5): ETGVTQSPTHLIKTRGQQVTLRCSSQSGHNTVSWYQQALGQGPQFIFQYYREEENGRGNFPPRFSGLQFPNYSSELNVNALELDDSALYLCASSPQREETQYFGPGTRLLVL.